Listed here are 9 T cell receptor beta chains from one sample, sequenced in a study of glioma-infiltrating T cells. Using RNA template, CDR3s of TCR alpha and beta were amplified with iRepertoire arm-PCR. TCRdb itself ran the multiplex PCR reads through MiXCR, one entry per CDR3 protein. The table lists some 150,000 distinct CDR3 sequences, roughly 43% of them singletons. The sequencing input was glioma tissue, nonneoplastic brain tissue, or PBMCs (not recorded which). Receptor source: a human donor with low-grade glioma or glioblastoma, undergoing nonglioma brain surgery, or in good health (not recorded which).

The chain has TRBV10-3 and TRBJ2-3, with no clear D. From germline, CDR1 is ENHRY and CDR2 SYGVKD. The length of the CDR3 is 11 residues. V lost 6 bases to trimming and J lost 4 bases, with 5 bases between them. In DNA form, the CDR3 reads TGTGCCATCAGGGGTCCAGATACGCAGTATTTT. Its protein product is CAIRGPDTQYF.

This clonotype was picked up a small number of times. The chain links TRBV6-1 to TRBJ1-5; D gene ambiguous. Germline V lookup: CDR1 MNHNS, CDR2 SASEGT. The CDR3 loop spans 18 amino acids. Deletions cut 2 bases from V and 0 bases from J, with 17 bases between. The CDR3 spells CASSERSWRQLSNQPQHF. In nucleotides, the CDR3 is TGTGCCAGCAGTGAAAGGAGTTGGAGGCAGCTTAGCAATCAGCCCCAGCATTTT.

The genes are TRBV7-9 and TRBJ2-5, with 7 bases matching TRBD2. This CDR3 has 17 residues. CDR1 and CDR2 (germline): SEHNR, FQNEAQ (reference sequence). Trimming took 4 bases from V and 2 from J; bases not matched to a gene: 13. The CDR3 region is CASSWGRTRRGQETQYF. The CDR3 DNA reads TGTGCCAGCAGCTGGGGCCGGACTAGAAGGGGTCAAGAGACCCAGTACTTC. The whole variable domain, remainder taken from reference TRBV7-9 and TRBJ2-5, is DTGVSQNPRHKITKRGQNVTFRCDPISEHNRLYWYRQTLGQGPEFLTYFQNEAQLEKSRLLSDRFSAERPKGSFSTLEIQRTEQGDSAMYLCASSWGRTRRGQETQYFGPGTRLLVL.

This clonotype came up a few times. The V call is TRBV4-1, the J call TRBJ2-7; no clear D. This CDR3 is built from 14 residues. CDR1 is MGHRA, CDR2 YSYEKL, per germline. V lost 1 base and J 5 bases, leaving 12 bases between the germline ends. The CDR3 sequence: CASSQGPPRNEQYF. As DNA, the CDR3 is TGCGCCAGCAGCCAAGGCCCCCCTCGGAACGAGCAGTACTTC.

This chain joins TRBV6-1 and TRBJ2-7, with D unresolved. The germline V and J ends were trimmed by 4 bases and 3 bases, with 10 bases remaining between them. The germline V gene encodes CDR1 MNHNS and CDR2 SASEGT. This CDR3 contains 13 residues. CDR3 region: CASSVDGFYEQYF. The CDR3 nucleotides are TGTGCCAGCAGTGTAGACGGATTCTACGAGCAGTACTTC.

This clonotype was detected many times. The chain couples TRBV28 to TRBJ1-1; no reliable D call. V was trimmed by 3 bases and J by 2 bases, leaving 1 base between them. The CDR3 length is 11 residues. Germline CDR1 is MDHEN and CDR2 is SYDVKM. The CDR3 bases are TGTGCCAGCAGTTTTAACACTGAAGCTTTCTTT. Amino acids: CASSFNTEAFF.

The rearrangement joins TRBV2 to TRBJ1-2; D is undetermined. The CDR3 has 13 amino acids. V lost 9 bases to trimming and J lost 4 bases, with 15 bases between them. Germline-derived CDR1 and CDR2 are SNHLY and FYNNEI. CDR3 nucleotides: TGTGCCAGTCCGGCGAGGTATCTCTATGGCTACACCTTC. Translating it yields CASPARYLYGYTF.

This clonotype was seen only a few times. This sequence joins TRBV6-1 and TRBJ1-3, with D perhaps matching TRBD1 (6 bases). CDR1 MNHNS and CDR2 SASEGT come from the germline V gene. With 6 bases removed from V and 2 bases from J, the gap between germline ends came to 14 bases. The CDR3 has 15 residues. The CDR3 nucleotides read TGTGCCAGCAGCCCCCTAACAGGGACTGGAAACACCATATATTTT. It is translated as CASSPLTGTGNTIYF.

CDR3 nucleotides: TGTGCCAGCAGCCTCTACAGGGAGGGTGAGCAGTTCTTC. It specifies CASSLYREGEQFF. The chain links TRBV14 to TRBJ2-1; maybe TRBD2 (7 bases). V lost 4 bases and J lost 9, with 13 bases in between. Germline V gives CDR1 SGHDN, CDR2 FVKESK. This CDR3 region has 13 residues.